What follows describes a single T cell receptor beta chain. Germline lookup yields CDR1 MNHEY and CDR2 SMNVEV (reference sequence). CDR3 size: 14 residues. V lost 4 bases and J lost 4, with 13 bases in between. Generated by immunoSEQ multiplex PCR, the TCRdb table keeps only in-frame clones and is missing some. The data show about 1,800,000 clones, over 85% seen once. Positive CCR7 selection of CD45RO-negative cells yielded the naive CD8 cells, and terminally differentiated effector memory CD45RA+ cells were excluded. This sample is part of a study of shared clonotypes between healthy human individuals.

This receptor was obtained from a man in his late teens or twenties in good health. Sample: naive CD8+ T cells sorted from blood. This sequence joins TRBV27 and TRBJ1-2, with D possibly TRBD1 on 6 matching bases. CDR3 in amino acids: CASSSDGGGYGYTF. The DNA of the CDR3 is TGTGCCAGCAGTTCCGACGGGGGCGGCTATGGCTACACCTTC.